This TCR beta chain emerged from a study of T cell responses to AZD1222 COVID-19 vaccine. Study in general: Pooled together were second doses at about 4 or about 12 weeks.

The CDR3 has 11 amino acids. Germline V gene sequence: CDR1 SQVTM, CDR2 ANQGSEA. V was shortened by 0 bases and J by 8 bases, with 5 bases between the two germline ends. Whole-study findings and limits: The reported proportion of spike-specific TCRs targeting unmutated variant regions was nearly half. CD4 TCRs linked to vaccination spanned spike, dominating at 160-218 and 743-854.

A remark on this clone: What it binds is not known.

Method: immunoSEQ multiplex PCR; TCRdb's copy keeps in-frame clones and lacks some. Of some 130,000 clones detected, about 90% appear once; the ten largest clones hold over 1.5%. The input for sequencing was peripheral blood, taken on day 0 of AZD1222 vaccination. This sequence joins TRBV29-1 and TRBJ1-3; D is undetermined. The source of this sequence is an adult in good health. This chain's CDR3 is CSVEDLHTIYF. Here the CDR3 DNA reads TGCAGCGTTGAAGATTTGCACACCATATATTTT.